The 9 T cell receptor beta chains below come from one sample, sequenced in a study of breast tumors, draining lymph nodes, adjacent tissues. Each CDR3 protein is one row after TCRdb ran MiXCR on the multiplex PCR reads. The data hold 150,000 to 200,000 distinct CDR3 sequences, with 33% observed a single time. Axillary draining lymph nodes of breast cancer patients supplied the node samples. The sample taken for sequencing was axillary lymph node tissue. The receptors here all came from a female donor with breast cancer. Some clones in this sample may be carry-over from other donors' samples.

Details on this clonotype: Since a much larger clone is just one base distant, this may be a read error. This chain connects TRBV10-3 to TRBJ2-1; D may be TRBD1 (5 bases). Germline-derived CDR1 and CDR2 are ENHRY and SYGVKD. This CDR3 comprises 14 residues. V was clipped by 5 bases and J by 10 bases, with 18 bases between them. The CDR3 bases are TGTGCCATCAGTTACGTAGGGGTGGAGAACGAGCAGTTCTTC. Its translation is CAISYVGVENEQFF.

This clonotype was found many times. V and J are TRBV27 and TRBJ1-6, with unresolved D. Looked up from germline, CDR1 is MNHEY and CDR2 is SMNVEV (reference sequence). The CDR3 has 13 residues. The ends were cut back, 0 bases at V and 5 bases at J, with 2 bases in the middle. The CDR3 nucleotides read TGTGCCAGCAGTTTATCGAATAATTCACCCCTCCACTTT. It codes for CASSLSNNSPLHF.

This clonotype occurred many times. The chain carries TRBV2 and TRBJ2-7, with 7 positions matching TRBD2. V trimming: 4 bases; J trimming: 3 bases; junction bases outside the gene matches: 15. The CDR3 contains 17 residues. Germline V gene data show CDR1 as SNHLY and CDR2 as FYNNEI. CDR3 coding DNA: TGTGCCAGCAGTGGGGGAGGGGCGGACGTGAGGCTCTACGAGCAGTACTTC. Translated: CASSGGGADVRLYEQYF.

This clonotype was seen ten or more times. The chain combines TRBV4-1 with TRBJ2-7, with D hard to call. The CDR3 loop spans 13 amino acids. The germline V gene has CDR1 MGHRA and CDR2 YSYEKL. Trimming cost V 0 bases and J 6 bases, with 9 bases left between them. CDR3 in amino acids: CASSQDRPGEQYF. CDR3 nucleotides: TGCGCCAGCAGCCAAGATCGGCCGGGCGAGCAGTACTTC.

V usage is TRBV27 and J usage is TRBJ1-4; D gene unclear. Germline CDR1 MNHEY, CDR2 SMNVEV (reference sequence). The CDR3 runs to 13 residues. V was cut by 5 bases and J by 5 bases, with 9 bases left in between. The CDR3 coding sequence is TGTGCCAGCAGTCCTGTCCAGAATGAAAAACTGTTTTTT. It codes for CASSPVQNEKLFF.

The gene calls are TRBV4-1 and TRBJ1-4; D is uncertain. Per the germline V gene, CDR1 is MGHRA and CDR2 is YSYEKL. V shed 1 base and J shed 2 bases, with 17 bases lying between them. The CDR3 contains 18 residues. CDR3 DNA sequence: TGCGCCAGCAGCCAAGGCGTTTTCAGTGGACGGACTAATGAAAAACTGTTTTTT. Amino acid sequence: CASSQGVFSGRTNEKLFF.

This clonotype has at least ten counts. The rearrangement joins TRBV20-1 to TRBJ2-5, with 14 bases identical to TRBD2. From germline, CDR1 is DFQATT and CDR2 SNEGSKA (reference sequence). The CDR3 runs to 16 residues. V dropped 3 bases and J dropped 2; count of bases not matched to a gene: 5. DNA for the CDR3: TGCAGTGCTAGGACTAGCGGGAGGGCCCTACAAGAGACCCAGTACTTC. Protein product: CSARTSGRALQETQYF.

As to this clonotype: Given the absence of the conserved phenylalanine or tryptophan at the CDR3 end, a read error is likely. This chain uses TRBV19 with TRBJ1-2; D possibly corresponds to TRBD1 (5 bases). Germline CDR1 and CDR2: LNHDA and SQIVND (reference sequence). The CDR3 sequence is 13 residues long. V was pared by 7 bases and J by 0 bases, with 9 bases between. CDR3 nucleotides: TGTGCCAGTATGTGGGGGTCTAACTATGGCTACACCCTC. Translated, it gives CASMWGSNYGYTL.

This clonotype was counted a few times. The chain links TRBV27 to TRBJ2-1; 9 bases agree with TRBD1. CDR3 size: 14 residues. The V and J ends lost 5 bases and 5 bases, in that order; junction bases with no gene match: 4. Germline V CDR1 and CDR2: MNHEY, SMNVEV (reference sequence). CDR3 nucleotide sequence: TGTGCCAGCAGTCACGACAGGGGGGACAATGAGCAGTTCTTC. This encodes CASSHDRGDNEQFF.